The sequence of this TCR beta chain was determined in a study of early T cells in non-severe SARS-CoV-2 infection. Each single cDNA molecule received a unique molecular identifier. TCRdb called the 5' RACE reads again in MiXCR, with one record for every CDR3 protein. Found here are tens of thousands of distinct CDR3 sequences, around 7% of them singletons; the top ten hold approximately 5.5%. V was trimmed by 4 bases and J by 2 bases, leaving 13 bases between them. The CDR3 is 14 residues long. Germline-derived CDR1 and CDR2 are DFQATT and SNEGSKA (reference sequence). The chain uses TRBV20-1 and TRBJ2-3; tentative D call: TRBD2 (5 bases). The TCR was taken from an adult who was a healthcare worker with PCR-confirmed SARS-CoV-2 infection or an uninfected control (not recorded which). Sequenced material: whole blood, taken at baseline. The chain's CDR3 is CSAITASYTDTQYF. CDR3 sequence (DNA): TGCAGTGCTATCACGGCTAGCTACACAGATACGCAGTATTTT.